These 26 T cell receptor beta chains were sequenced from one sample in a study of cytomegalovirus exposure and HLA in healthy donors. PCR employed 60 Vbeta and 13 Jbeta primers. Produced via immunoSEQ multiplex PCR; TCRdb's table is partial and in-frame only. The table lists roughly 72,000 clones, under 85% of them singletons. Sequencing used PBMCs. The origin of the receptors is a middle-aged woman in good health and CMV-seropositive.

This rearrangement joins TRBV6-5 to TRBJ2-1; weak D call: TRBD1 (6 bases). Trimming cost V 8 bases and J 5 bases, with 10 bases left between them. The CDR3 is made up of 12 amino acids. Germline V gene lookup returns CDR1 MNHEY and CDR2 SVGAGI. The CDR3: CASVAGDNEQFF. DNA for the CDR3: TGTGCCAGCGTAGCAGGGGACAATGAGCAGTTCTTC.

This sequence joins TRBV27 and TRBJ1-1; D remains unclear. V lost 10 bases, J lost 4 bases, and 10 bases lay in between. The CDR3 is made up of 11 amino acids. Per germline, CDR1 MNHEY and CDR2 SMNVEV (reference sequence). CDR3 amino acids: CATFTGTEAFF. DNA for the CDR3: TGTGCCACCTTTACCGGCACTGAAGCTTTCTTT.

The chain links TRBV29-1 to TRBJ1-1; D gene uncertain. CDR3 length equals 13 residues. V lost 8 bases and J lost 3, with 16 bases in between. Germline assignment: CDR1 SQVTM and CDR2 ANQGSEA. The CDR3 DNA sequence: TGCAGCACCCGACGTGGGAGGGACACTGAAGCTTTCTTT. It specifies CSTRRGRDTEAFF.

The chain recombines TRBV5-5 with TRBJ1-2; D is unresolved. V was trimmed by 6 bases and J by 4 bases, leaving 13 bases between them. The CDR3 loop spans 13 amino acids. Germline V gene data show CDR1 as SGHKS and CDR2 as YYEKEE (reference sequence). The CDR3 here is CASTPAGGYGYTF. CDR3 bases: TGTGCCAGCACGCCCGCGGGCGGCTATGGCTACACCTTC.

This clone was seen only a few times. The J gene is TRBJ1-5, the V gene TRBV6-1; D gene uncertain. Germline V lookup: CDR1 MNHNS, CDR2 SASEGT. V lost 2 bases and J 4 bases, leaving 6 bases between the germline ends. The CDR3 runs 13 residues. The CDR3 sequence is CASSENTNQPQHF. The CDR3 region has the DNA TGTGCCAGCAGTGAAAATACAAATCAGCCCCAGCATTTT.

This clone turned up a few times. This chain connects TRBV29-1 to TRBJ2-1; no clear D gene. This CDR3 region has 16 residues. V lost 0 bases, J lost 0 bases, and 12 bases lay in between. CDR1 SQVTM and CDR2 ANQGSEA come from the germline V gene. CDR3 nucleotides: TGCAGCGTTGAAGATGGGCCTCCGAGCTCCTACAATGAGCAGTTCTTC. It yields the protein CSVEDGPPSSYNEQFF.

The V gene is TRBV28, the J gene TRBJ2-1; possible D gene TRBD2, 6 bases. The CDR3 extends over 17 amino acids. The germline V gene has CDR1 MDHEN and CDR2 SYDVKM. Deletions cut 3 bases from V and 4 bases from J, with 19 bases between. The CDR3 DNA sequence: TGTGCCAGCAGTTTTAGTTTTAGGCGGGACTTATACAATGAGCAGTTCTTC. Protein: CASSFSFRRDLYNEQFF. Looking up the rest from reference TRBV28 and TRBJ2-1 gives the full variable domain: DVKVTQSSRYLVKRTGEKVFLECVQDMDHENMFWYRQDPGLGLRLIYFSYDVKMKEKGDIPEGYSVSREKKERFSLILESASTNQTSMYLCASSFSFRRDLYNEQFFGPGTRLTVL.

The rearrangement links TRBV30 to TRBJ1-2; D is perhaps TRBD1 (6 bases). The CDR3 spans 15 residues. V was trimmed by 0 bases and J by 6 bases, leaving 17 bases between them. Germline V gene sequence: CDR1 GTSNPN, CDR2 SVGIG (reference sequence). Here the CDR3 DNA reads TGTGCCTGGAGTGTTTTGGGAACAGGGTCGGATGGCTACACCTTC. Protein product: CAWSVLGTGSDGYTF. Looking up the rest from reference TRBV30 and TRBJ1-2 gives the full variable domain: SQTIHQWPATLVQPVGSPLSLECTVEGTSNPNLYWYRQAAGRGLQLLFYSVGIGQISSEVPQNLSASRPQDRQFILSSKKLLLSDSGFYLCAWSVLGTGSDGYTFGSGTRLTVV.

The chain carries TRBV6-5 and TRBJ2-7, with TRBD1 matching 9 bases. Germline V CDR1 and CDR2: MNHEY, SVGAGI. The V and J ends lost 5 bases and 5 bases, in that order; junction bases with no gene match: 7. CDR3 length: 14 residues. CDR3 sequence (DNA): TGTGCCAGCAGTAATTACAGGGGGCGCAACGAGCAGTACTTC. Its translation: CASSNYRGRNEQYF.

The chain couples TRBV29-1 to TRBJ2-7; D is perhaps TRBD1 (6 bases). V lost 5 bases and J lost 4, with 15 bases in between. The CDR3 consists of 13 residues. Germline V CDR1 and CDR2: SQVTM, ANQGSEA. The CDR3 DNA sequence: TGCAGCGTTTGGGCAGGGGAAAAGTACGAGCAGTACTTC. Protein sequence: CSVWAGEKYEQYF.

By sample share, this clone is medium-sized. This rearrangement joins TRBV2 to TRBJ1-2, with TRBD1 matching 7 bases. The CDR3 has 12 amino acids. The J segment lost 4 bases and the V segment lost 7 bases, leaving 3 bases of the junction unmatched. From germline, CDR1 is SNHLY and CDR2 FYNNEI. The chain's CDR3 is CASKSGGYGYTF. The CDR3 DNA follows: TGTGCCAGCAAGTCAGGGGGCTATGGCTACACCTTC.

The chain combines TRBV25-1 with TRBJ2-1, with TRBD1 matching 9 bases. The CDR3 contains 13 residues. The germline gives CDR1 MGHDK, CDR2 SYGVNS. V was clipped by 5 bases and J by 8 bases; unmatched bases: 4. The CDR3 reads CASSLRDRDEQFF. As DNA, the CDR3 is TGTGCCAGCAGTCTCCGGGACAGGGATGAGCAGTTCTTC.

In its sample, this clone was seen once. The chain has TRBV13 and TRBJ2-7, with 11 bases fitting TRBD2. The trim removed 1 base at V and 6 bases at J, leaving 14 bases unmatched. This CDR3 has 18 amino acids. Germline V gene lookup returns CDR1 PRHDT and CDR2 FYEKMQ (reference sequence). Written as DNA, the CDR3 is TGTGCCAGCAGCTTAGATATTAGCGGGAGGGCCGGAGGGGCCGAGCAGTACTTC. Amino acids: CASSLDISGRAGGAEQYF.

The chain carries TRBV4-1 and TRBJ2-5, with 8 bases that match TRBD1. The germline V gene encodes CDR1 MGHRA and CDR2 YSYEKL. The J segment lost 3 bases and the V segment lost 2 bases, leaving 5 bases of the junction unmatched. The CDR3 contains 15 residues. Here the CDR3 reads CASSQPGTGKETQYF. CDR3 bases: TGCGCCAGCAGCCAACCCGGGACAGGCAAAGAGACCCAGTACTTC.

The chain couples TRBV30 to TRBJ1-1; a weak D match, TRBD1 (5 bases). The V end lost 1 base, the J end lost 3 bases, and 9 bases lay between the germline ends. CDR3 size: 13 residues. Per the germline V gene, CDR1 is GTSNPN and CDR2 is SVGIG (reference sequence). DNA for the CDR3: TGTGCCTGGAGTGGAGACAGAGACACTGAAGCTTTCTTT. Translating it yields CAWSGDRDTEAFF.

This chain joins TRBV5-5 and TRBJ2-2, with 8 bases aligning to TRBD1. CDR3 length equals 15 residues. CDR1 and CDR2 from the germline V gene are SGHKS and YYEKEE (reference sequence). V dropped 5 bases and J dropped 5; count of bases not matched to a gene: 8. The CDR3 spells CASRTAGGPTGELFF. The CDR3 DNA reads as TGTGCCAGCAGGACCGCAGGGGGCCCGACCGGGGAGCTGTTTTTT.

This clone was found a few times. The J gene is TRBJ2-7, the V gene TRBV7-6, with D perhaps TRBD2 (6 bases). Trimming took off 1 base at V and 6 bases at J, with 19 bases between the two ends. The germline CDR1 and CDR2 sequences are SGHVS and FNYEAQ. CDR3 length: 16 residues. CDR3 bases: TGTGCCAGCAGCTTAGGGTCTAGCGCTTCTGGGTCCGAGCAGTACTTC. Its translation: CASSLGSSASGSEQYF.

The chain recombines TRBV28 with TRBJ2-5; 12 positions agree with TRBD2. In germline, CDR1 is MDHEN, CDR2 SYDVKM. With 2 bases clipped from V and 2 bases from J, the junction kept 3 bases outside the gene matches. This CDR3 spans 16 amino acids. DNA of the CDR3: TGTGCCAGCAGTTTAGGGCTAGCGGGAGGGCAAGAGACCCAGTACTTC. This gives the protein CASSLGLAGGQETQYF.

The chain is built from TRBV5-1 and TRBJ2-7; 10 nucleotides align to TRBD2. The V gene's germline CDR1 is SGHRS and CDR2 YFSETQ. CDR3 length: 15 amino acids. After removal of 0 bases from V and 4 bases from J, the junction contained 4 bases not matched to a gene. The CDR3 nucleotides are TGCGCCAGCAGCTTGGTTCTAGCGGGAGAATACGAGCAGTACTTC. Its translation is CASSLVLAGEYEQYF.

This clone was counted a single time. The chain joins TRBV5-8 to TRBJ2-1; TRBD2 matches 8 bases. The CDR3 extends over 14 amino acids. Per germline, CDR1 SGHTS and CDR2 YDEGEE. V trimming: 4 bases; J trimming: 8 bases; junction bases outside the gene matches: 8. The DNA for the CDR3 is TGTGCCAGCAGCACGGGACTAGGGACATATGAGCAGTTCTTC. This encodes CASSTGLGTYEQFF.

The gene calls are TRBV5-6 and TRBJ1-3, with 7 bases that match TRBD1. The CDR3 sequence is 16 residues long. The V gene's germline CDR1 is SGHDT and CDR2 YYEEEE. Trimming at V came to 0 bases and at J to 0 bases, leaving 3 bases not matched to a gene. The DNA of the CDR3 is TGTGCCAGCAGCTTGGGACAGGGTCGCTCTGGAAACACCATATATTTT. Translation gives CASSLGQGRSGNTIYF. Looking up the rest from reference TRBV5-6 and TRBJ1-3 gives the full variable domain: DAGVTQSPTHLIKTRGQQVTLRCSPKSGHDTVSWYQQALGQGPQFIFQYYEEEERQRGNFPDRFSGHQFPNYSSELNVNALLLGDSALYLCASSLGQGRSGNTIYFGEGSWLTVV.

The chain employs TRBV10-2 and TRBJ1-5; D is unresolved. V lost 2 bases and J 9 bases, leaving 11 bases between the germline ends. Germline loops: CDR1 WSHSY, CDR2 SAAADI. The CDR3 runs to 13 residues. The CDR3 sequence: CASSEREERPQHF. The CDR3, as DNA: TGCGCCAGCAGTGAGCGGGAGGAGCGGCCCCAGCATTTT.

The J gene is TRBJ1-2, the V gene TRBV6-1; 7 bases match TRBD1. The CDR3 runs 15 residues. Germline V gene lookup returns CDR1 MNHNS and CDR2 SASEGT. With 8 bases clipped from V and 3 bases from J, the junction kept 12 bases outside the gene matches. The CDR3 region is CASHPDRVGDYGYTF. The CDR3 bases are TGTGCCAGCCATCCCGACAGGGTGGGAGACTATGGCTACACCTTC.

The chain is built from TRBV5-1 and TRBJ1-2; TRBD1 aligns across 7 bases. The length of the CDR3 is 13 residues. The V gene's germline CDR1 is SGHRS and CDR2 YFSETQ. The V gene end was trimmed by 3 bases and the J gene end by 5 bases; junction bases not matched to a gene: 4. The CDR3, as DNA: TGCGCCAGCAGCTCTACAGGGGTTTATGGCTACACCTTC. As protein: CASSSTGVYGYTF.

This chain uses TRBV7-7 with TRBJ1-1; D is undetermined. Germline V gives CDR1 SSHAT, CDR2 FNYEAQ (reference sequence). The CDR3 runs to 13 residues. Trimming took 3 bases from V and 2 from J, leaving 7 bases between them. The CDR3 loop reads CASSLHINTEAFF. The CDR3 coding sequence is TGTGCCAGCAGCTTGCACATCAACACTGAAGCTTTCTTT.

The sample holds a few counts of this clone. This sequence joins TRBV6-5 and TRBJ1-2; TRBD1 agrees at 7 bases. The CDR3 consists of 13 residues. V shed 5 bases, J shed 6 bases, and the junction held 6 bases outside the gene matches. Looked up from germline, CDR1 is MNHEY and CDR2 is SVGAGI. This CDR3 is CASSQQGRHGYTF. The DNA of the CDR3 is TGTGCCAGCAGTCAACAGGGGAGACATGGCTACACCTTC.